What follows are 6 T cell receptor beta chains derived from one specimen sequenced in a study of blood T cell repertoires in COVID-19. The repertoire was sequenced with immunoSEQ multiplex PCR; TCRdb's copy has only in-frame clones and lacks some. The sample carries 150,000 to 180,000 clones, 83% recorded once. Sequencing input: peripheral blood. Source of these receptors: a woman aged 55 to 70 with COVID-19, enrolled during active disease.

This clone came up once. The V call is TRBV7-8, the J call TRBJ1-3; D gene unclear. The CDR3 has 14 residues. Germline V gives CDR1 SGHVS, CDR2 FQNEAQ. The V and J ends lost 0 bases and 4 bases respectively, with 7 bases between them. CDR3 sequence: CASSLATGGNTIYF. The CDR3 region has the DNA TGTGCCAGCAGCTTAGCTACGGGGGGAAACACCATATATTTT.

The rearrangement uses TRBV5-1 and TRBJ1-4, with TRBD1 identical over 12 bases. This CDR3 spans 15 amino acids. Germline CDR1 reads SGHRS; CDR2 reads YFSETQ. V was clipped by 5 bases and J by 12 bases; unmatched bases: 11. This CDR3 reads CASRSPGQGAAELFF. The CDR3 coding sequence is TGCGCCAGCAGATCTCCGGGACAGGGGGCAGCGGAACTGTTTTTT.

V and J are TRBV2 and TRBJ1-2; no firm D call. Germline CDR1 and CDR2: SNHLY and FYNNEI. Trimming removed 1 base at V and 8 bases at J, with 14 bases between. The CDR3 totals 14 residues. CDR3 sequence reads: CASSEGMATQGYTF. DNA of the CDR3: TGTGCCAGCAGTGAAGGGATGGCGACTCAGGGCTACACCTTC.

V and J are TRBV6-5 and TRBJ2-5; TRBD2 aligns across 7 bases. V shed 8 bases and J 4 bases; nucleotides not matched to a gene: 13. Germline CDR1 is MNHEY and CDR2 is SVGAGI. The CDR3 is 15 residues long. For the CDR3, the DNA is TGTGCCAGCCGCCTAGAGGGCCCGGGAGGAGAGACCCAGTACTTC. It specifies CASRLEGPGGETQYF.

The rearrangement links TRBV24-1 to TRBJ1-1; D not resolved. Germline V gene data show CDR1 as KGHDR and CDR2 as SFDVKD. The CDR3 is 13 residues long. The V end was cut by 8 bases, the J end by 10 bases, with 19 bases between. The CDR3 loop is CATKAAEDSGAFF. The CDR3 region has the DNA TGTGCCACCAAGGCCGCAGAGGATAGTGGAGCTTTCTTT.

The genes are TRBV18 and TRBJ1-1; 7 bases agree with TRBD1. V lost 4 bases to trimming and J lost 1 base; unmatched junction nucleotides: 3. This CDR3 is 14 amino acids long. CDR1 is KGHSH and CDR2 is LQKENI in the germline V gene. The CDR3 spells CASSLRQGNTEAFF. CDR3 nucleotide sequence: TGTGCCAGCTCACTCCGACAGGGGAACACTGAAGCTTTCTTT.